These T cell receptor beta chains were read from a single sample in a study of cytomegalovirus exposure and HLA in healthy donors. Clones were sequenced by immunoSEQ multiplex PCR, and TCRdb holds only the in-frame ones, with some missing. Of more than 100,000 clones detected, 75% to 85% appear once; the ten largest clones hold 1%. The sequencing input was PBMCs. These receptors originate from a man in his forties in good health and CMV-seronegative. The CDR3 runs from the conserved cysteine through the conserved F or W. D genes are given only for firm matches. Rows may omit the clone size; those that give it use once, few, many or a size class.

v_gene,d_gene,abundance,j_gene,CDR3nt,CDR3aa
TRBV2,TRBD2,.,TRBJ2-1,TGTGCCAGCTCACGTCCGGGACTAGGCGCTTACAATGAGCAGTTCTTC,CASSRPGLGAYNEQFF
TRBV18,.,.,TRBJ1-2,TGTGCCAGCTCACCACAGGACAGAAGTAACTATGGCTACACCTTC,CASSPQDRSNYGYTF
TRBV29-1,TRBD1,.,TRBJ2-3,TGCAGCGTTGGTGAGGGGGCGACCGTAGTTAGGCAGTATTTT,CSVGEGATVVRQYF
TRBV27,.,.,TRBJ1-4,TGTGCCAGCAGTTTCCTCGGACAGTCCGCAACTAATGAAAAACTGTTTTTT,CASSFLGQSATNEKLFF
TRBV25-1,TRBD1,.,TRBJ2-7,TGTGCCAGCAGACGGACAGGGGGCTCCTACGAGCAGTACTTC,CASRRTGGSYEQYF
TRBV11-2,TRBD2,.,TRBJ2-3,TGTGCCAGCAGCCTCGGACTAGTTTGGAGCACAGATACGCAGTATTTT,CASSLGLVWSTDTQYF
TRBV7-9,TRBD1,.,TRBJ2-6,TGTGCCAGCAGCTGGGGGACAGGGGGCTCTGGGGCCAACGTCCTGACTTTC,CASSWGTGGSGANVLTF
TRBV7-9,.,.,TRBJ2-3,TGTGCCAGCAGCTCCTCAGGGTGGGCAGATACGCAGTATTTT,CASSSSGWADTQYF
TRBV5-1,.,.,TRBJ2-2,TGCGCCAGCAGCTTAGGAGGGGCCGGTGGGGCCGGGGAGCTGTTTTTT,CASSLGGAGGAGELFF
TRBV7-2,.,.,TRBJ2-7,TGTGCCAGCAGCTTAGGAATGGGGGGTTACGAGCAGTACTTC,CASSLGMGGYEQYF
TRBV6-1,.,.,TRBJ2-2,TGTGCCAGCAGTGAAGGACAGACAGCGAACACCGGGGAGCTGTTTTTT,CASSEGQTANTGELFF
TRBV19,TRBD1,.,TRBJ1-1,TGTGCCAGTCAAACCGGACAGGGATGGGGCACTGAAGCTTTCTTT,CASQTGQGWGTEAFF
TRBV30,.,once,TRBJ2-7,TGTGCCTGGGCAAGGACTTCCTACGAGCAGTACTTC,CAWARTSYEQYF
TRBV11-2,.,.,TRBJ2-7,TGTGCCAGCAGTTTACCGGGACTTCCCCTCGAGCAGTACTTC,CASSLPGLPLEQYF
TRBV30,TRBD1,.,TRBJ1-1,TGTGCCTGGGAGAGGGACAGGGGCAACACTGAAGCTTTCTTT,CAWERDRGNTEAFF
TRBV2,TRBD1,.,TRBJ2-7,TGTGCCAGCAGTGATTTGGGACAGGGCTACGAGCAGTACTTC,CASSDLGQGYEQYF
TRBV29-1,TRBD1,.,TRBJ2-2,TGCAGCGCCCGGGGACAGGGATACCTTACTACCGGGGAGCTGTTTTTT,CSARGQGYLTTGELFF
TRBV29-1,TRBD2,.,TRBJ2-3,TGCAGCGTCCGGGGGACTAGCCGTAGCACAGATACGCAGTATTTT,CSVRGTSRSTDTQYF
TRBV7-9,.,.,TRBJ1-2,TGTGCCAGCAGCTTTTCCGAGGGCCACTATGGCTACACCTTC,CASSFSEGHYGYTF
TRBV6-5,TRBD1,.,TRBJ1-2,TGTGCCAGCAGTAGACAGGGACCGGGTGGCTACACCTTC,CASSRQGPGGYTF
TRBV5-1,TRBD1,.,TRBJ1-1,TGCGCCAGCAGCTTGCGAACAGGGGGCTCGGCAGCTTTCTTT,CASSLRTGGSAAFF
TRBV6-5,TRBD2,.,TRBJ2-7,TGTGCCAGCAAACTAGGACTAGGCACCTACGAGCAGTACTTC,CASKLGLGTYEQYF
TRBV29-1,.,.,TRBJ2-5,TGCAGCGCATCCCCCGGACAGTGGGAGACCCAGTACTTC,CSASPGQWETQYF
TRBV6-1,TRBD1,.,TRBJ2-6,TGTGCCAGCAGTGAAGTTGAACAGGGGGCGTCTGGGGCCAACGTCCTGACTTTC,CASSEVEQGASGANVLTF
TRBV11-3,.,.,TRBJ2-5,TGTGCCAGCAGCTTATCTTTCCAAGAGACCCAGTACTTC,CASSLSFQETQYF
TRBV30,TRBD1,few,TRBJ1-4,TGTGCCTGGAGTAGAGGGGGCGCTCAGAAACTGTTTTTT,CAWSRGGAQKLFF
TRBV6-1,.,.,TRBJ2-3,TGTGCCAGCAGTGAAGCGGGGGCCAGGGTGGTAGATACGCAGTATTTT,CASSEAGARVVDTQYF
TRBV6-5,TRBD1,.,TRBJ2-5,TGTGCCAGCAGGACAGGGGCCCAAGAGACCCAGTACTTC,CASRTGAQETQYF
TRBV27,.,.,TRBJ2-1,TGTGCCAGCGCGAACCCCCGAGGTGAGCAGTTCTTC,CASANPRGEQFF
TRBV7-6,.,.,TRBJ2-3,TGTGCCAGCAGCCCATTCGGGGTCGATACGCAGTATTTT,CASSPFGVDTQYF
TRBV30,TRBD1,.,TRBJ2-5,TGTGCCTGGAGTGCCCTGACAGGGGGTGAGACCCAGTACTTC,CAWSALTGGETQYF
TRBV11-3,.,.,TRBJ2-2,TGTGCCAGCAGCCCAGTCGGGGGTAACACCGGGGAGCTGTTTTTT,CASSPVGGNTGELFF
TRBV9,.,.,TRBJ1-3,TGTGCCAGCAGCGTAGTACTGTCGGACACCATATATTTT,CASSVVLSDTIYF
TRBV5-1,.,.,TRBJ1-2,TGCGCCAGCAGCCCTAATTACGGTGGCTACACCTTC,CASSPNYGGYTF
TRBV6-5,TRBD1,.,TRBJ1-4,TGTGCCAGCGGCGGCAGGGGGCTAGGTGAAAAACTGTTTTTT,CASGGRGLGEKLFF
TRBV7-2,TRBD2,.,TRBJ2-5,TGTGCCAGCAGCGTACTCCGGGGGAGGGCCTTGGAGACCCAGTACTTC,CASSVLRGRALETQYF